The 31 T cell receptor beta chains below were found in one sample sequenced in a study of early T cells in non-severe SARS-CoV-2 infection. MiXCR, applied by TCRdb to the 5' RACE reads, yields one record per CDR3 protein. The sample yields 10,000 to 12,000 distinct CDR3 sequences, 4% to 5.5% seen once. The sample taken for sequencing was whole blood. These receptors came from an adult who was a healthcare worker with PCR-confirmed SARS-CoV-2 infection or an uninfected control (not recorded which).

In its sample, this clonotype is medium-sized. The V gene is TRBV24-1, the J gene TRBJ2-2; 7 nucleotides line up with TRBD1. CDR1 is KGHDR, CDR2 SFDVKD, per germline. CDR3 size: 16 residues. CDR3 region: CVLRYRGPPNTGELFF. The DNA of the CDR3 is TGTGTGTTACGCTACAGGGGACCCCCGAACACCGGGGAGCTGTTTTTT.

This clonotype ranks as medium-sized. The chain carries TRBV7-2 and TRBJ1-2; 9 nucleotides agree with TRBD1. Germline V gene lookup returns CDR1 SGHTA and CDR2 FQGNSA. V was clipped by 1 base and J by 8 bases; unmatched bases: 5. The CDR3 is made up of 14 amino acids. The CDR3, as DNA: TGTGCCAGCAGCTTAGGGGGGACAGGGAGCGGCTACACCTTC. Its protein product is CASSLGGTGSGYTF.

In this sample, this clonotype is medium-sized. V gene TRBV4-3 combines with J gene TRBJ2-2, with unresolved D. The V gene lost 3 bases and the J gene lost 5 bases, with 4 bases spanning the gap. There are 12 residues in the CDR3. Germline values: CDR1 LGHNA, CDR2 YSLEER. CDR3 nucleotides: TGCGCCAGCAGCCACGGTACCGGGGAGCTGTTTTTT. This encodes CASSHGTGELFF.

This clonotype occurred a few times. The chain recombines TRBV11-2 with TRBJ2-7; 11 bases line up with TRBD2. The germline CDR1 and CDR2 sequences are SGHAT and FQNNGV. V lost 3 bases and J lost 2; bases outside the gene matches: 3. This CDR3 spans 15 amino acids. This chain's CDR3 is CASSLGLAAAYEQYF. The CDR3 region has the DNA TGTGCCAGCAGCTTGGGACTAGCGGCGGCCTACGAGCAGTACTTC.

This clonotype was counted ten times or more. The chain recombines TRBV7-8 with TRBJ1-3, with D perhaps matching TRBD1 (5 bases). The CDR3 runs 15 residues. CDR1 and CDR2 (germline): SGHVS, FQNEAQ. The V gene lost 4 bases and the J gene lost 0 bases, with 10 bases spanning the gap. The CDR3 sequence: CASSYRSYSGNTIYF. The CDR3 DNA reads TGTGCCAGCAGCTACAGGTCGTACTCTGGAAACACCATATATTTT.

This clonotype was observed a handful of times. The chain has TRBV29-1 and TRBJ2-1; 12 bases agree with TRBD1. This CDR3 spans 14 amino acids. The V gene's germline CDR1 is SQVTM and CDR2 ANQGSEA. V trimming: 7 bases; J trimming: 5 bases; junction bases outside the gene matches: 6. The CDR3 region is CSGGQGAYNNEQFF. CDR3 coding DNA: TGCAGCGGGGGACAGGGGGCATACAACAATGAGCAGTTCTTC.

V usage is TRBV6-1 and J usage is TRBJ2-3; 10 bases map to TRBD1. In germline, CDR1 is MNHNS, CDR2 SASEGT. J gave up 4 bases and V 8 bases, and 3 bases lay outside the gene matches. The length of the CDR3 is 13 residues. The CDR3 coding sequence is TGTGCCAGCGGGACAGGGGTTTCAGATACGCAGTATTTT. Residues: CASGTGVSDTQYF.

This sequence joins TRBV19 and TRBJ2-7; D is uncertain. This CDR3 has 15 residues. Germline assignment: CDR1 LNHDA and CDR2 SQIVND (reference sequence). Trimming cost V 6 bases and J 4 bases, with 19 bases left between them. CDR3 nucleotides: TGTGCCAGTAGCTCCCAGGAGACCTACGTATACGAGCAGTACTTC. This translates into CASSSQETYVYEQYF.

This clonotype rates as medium-sized. This chain connects TRBV11-2 to TRBJ2-5; D not resolved. V dropped 5 bases and J dropped 4 bases, with 14 bases sitting between them. Germline values: CDR1 SGHAT, CDR2 FQNNGV. The CDR3 loop spans 14 amino acids. The CDR3 here is CASSLADFGETQYF. The CDR3 coding sequence is TGTGCCAGCAGCCTCGCTGACTTCGGAGAGACCCAGTACTTC.

This clonotype was seen repeatedly, ten times or more. This rearrangement joins TRBV5-1 to TRBJ2-2; D may be TRBD1 (5 bases). CDR1 SGHRS and CDR2 YFSETQ come from the germline V gene. The CDR3 extends over 15 amino acids. V gave up 0 bases and J gave up 2 bases, with 8 bases separating them. This CDR3 reads CASSLGTPNTGELFF. In DNA, the CDR3 is TGCGCCAGCAGCTTGGGGACACCAAACACCGGGGAGCTGTTTTTT.

The sample holds many counts of this clonotype. This chain connects TRBV19 to TRBJ2-1; D gene uncertain. CDR1 and CDR2 from the germline V gene are LNHDA and SQIVND (reference sequence). The V end was cut by 6 bases, the J end by 7 bases, with 16 bases between. The CDR3 is 14 amino acids. This chain's CDR3 is CASSLTLAANEQFF. Written as DNA, the CDR3 is TGTGCCAGTAGCCTCACTTTAGCAGCTAATGAGCAGTTCTTC.

Many counts were recorded for this clonotype. V is TRBV6-6 and J is TRBJ1-5, with D possibly matching TRBD1 (5 bases). The length of the CDR3 is 13 residues. V lost 6 bases and J lost 2, with 8 bases in between. CDR1 is MNHNY, CDR2 SVGAGI, per germline (reference sequence). This CDR3 is CASSSRGNQPQHF. The CDR3, as DNA: TGTGCCAGCAGCTCCAGGGGCAATCAGCCCCAGCATTTT.

This clonotype was seen repeatedly, ten times or more. The V gene is TRBV9, the J gene TRBJ2-3, with TRBD1 matching 7 bases. This CDR3 comprises 17 residues. J gave up 4 bases and V 3 bases, and 14 bases lay outside the gene matches. Looked up from germline, CDR1 is SGDLS and CDR2 is YYNGEE. CDR3 region: CASSGRRTGHLPDTQYF. CDR3 coding DNA: TGTGCCAGCAGCGGACGTCGGACAGGCCATCTCCCAGATACGCAGTATTTT.

Ten or more counts support this clonotype. The chain combines TRBV19 with TRBJ2-1; 8 bases fit TRBD2. The CDR3 spans 12 residues. In germline, CDR1 is LNHDA, CDR2 SQIVND (reference sequence). The V and J ends lost 4 bases and 7 bases, in that order; junction bases with no gene match: 0. DNA of the CDR3: TGTGCCAGTAGTACTAGCGGGAATGAGCAGTTCTTC. Amino acids: CASSTSGNEQFF.

CDR3 in amino acids: CATTDRGRGEQYF. The CDR3, as DNA: TGTGCCACCACGGACAGGGGAAGGGGCGAGCAGTACTTC. J is TRBJ2-7 and V is TRBV19, with TRBD1 identical over 9 bases. The trim removed 10 bases at V and 6 bases at J, leaving 10 bases unmatched. Looked up from germline, CDR1 is LNHDA and CDR2 is SQIVND (reference sequence). This CDR3 region has 13 residues.

This clonotype showed up just a few times. The chain recombines TRBV13 with TRBJ2-5, with 8 bases aligning to TRBD2. From germline, CDR1 is PRHDT and CDR2 FYEKMQ (reference sequence). Unmatched junction bases numbered 6, after V lost 3 bases and J lost 3 bases. The CDR3 has 15 residues. The CDR3 bases are TGTGCCAGCAGCTTTCAAAGCGGGGGTGAAGAGACCCAGTACTTC. Amino acid sequence: CASSFQSGGEETQYF. The full variable domain, rest sourced from reference TRBV13 and TRBJ2-5, is AAGVIQSPRHLIKEKRETATLKCYPIPRHDTVYWYQQGPGQDPQFLISFYEKMQSDKGSIPDRFSAQQFSDYHSELNMSSLELGDSALYFCASSFQSGGEETQYFGPGTRLLVL.

This clonotype was found many times. This rearrangement joins TRBV28 to TRBJ2-3; a weak D match, TRBD2 (6 bases). This CDR3 spans 20 amino acids. Trimming stripped 8 bases from V and 0 bases from J, with 30 bases between. CDR1 and CDR2 (germline): MDHEN, SYDVKM. The CDR3 DNA sequence: TGTGCCAGCGGAGGGACTCTAAACCTGATTCAGGGTTCTAGCACAGATACGCAGTATTTT. Protein: CASGGTLNLIQGSSTDTQYF.

This clonotype was observed a handful of times. The chain uses TRBV5-4 and TRBJ1-1; D possibly corresponds to TRBD1 (5 bases). The CDR3 has 13 residues. The V gene lost 4 bases and the J gene lost 5 bases, with 12 bases spanning the gap. CDR1 and CDR2 from the germline V gene are SGHNT and YYREEE (reference sequence). CDR3 in DNA: TGTGCCAGCAGCCCTGCAGGGAGGACTGAAGCTTTCTTT. Protein product: CASSPAGRTEAFF.

This clonotype is deemed medium-sized. The rearrangement joins TRBV5-1 to TRBJ1-2; D gene ambiguous. Germline loops: CDR1 SGHRS, CDR2 YFSETQ. The V end was cut by 0 bases, the J end by 0 bases, with 6 bases between. CDR3 length: 14 amino acids. The chain's CDR3 is CASSLEGANYGYTF. Written as DNA, the CDR3 is TGCGCCAGCAGCTTGGAAGGAGCTAACTATGGCTACACCTTC.

This sequence joins TRBV20-1 and TRBJ2-2; a possible D gene is TRBD2 (5 bases). Germline CDR1 DFQATT, CDR2 SNEGSKA (reference sequence). The V end was cut by 3 bases, the J end by 2 bases, with 10 bases between. This CDR3 region has 14 residues. CDR3 nucleotides: TGCAGTGCTAGGGACTTCCTAAACACCGGGGAGCTGTTTTTT. This gives the protein CSARDFLNTGELFF.

This rearrangement joins TRBV6-1 to TRBJ2-1, with 10 bases that match TRBD2. This CDR3 spans 15 amino acids. V was pared by 6 bases and J by 5 bases, with 7 bases of the junction left unmatched. Germline CDR1 and CDR2: MNHNS and SASEGT. CDR3 loop: CASRGRTSGNNEQFF. The CDR3 nucleotides read TGTGCCAGCAGAGGAAGGACTAGCGGAAACAATGAGCAGTTCTTC.

This clonotype appeared many times. The rearrangement uses TRBV5-1 and TRBJ1-2, with TRBD1 identical over 7 bases. The CDR3 loop spans 13 amino acids. The V gene end was trimmed by 7 bases and the J gene end by 5 bases; junction bases not matched to a gene: 8. The germline gives CDR1 SGHRS, CDR2 YFSETQ. CDR3 sequence (DNA): TGCGCCAGCCACCAGACAGGGTTATATGGCTACACCTTC. The encoded protein is CASHQTGLYGYTF.

By share, this clonotype ranks as medium-sized. This chain connects TRBV20-1 to TRBJ1-1, with 8 bases that match TRBD1. This CDR3 has 12 amino acids. Germline V gene data show CDR1 as DFQATT and CDR2 as SNEGSKA (reference sequence). The CDR3 DNA reads TGCAGCCCAGGGGGCGGTTACACTGAAGCTTTCTTT. It yields the protein CSPGGGYTEAFF.

This clonotype was recorded at least ten times. V is TRBV3-1 and J is TRBJ1-1, with D unresolved. V was trimmed by 0 bases and J by 9 bases, leaving 8 bases between them. There are 12 residues in the CDR3. Germline assignment: CDR1 LGHDT and CDR2 YNNKEL (reference sequence). The CDR3 sequence: CASSQDSVQAFF. The CDR3 region has the DNA TGTGCCAGCAGCCAAGATTCGGTACAAGCTTTCTTT.

This clonotype has at least ten counts. The chain uses TRBV11-2 and TRBJ1-1; D uncertain. The CDR3 is 15 amino acids. The germline V gene encodes CDR1 SGHAT and CDR2 FQNNGV. Trimming stripped 1 base from V and 0 bases from J, with 9 bases between. The CDR3 region is CASSLAGNMNTEAFF. In DNA, the CDR3 is TGTGCCAGCAGCTTAGCCGGGAACATGAACACTGAAGCTTTCTTT. The full variable domain, in which reference TRBV11-2 and TRBJ1-1 provide the parts outside the CDR3, is EAGVAQSPRYKIIEKRQSVAFWCNPISGHATLYWYQQILGQGPKLLIQFQNNGVVDDSQLPKDRFSAERLKGVDSTLKIQPAKLEDSAVYLCASSLAGNMNTEAFFGQGTRLTVV.

This clonotype was detected ten times or more. The rearrangement joins TRBV29-1 to TRBJ1-1, with D unclear. This CDR3 has 13 residues. Trimming removed 7 bases from V and 8 bases from J, with 20 bases in between. Germline assignment: CDR1 SQVTM and CDR2 ANQGSEA. The CDR3 region is CSGDTTGGGEAFF. The CDR3 DNA reads as TGCAGCGGCGACACCACCGGAGGCGGGGAAGCTTTCTTT. Based on the CDR3 plus reference TRBV29-1 and TRBJ1-1, the full variable domain is SAVISQKPSRDICQRGTSLTIQCQVDSQVTMMFWYRQQPGQSLTLIATANQGSEATYESGFVIDKFPISRPNLTFSTLTVSNMSPEDSSIYLCSGDTTGGGEAFFGQGTRLTVV.

By share, this clonotype counts as medium-sized. This sequence joins TRBV5-1 and TRBJ2-1, with 7 bases aligning to TRBD1. The trim removed 4 bases at V and 7 bases at J, leaving 11 bases unmatched. The germline V gene encodes CDR1 SGHRS and CDR2 YFSETQ. CDR3 size: 15 residues. The CDR3 loop is CASSTQVGTDNEQFF. CDR3 DNA: TGCGCCAGCAGCACCCAAGTCGGGACAGATAATGAGCAGTTCTTC.

In its sample, this clonotype ranks as medium-sized. V is TRBV6-5 and J is TRBJ2-3, with 7 bases lining up with TRBD2. Germline-derived CDR1 and CDR2 are MNHEY and SVGAGI. The CDR3 sequence is 16 residues long. Trimming removed 2 bases from V and 4 bases from J; junction bases left unmatched: 9. The CDR3 loop is CASSYGAGDNADTQYF. Written as DNA, the CDR3 is TGTGCCAGCAGTTACGGGGCGGGGGATAACGCAGATACGCAGTATTTT.

A word on this clonotype: At one of its ends the junction is not consistent with the germline gene, which may arise from a read error. This rearrangement joins TRBV30 to TRBJ1-6, with unresolved D. The CDR3 covers 16 residues. Germline V lookup: CDR1 GTSNPN, CDR2 SVGIG (reference sequence). CDR3 sequence (DNA): TGTGCCTCGCGGGAGCACTTCGAATCCTTTAATTCACCCCTCCACTTT. Its translation is CASREHFESFNSPLHF.

In its sample, this clonotype is medium-sized. The chain combines TRBV10-3 with TRBJ2-3; 10 bases align to TRBD2. CDR3 length equals 15 residues. V shed 0 bases and J 6 bases; nucleotides not matched to a gene: 3. Germline CDR1 and CDR2: ENHRY and SYGVKD. The CDR3 DNA reads TGTGCCATCAGTGAGTCGGGACTAGCGCAGGATACGCAGTATTTT. Its protein is CAISESGLAQDTQYF.

The gene calls are TRBV7-2 and TRBJ1-1; D perhaps matches TRBD1 (5 bases). Germline lookup yields CDR1 SGHTA and CDR2 FQGNSA. The ends were cut back, 5 bases at V and 1 base at J, with 14 bases in the middle. CDR3 length equals 15 residues. The CDR3 spells CASSLYSGTNTEAFF. The CDR3 bases are TGTGCCAGCAGCCTATACTCGGGGACGAACACTGAAGCTTTCTTT.